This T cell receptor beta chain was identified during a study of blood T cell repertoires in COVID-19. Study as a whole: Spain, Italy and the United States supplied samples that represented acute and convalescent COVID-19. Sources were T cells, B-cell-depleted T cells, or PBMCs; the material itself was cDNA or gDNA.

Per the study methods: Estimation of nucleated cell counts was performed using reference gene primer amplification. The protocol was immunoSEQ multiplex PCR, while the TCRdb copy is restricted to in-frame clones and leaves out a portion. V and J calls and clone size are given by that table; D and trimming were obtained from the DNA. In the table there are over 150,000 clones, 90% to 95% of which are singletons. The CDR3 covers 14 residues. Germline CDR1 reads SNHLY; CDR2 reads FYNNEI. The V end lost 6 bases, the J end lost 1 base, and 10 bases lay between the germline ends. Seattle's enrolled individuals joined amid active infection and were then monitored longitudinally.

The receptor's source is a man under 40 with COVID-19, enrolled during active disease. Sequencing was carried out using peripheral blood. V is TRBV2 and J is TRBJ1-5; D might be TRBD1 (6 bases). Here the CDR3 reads CASRRDRSNQPQHF. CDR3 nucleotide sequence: TGTGCCAGCAGACGAGACAGGAGCAATCAGCCCCAGCATTTT.